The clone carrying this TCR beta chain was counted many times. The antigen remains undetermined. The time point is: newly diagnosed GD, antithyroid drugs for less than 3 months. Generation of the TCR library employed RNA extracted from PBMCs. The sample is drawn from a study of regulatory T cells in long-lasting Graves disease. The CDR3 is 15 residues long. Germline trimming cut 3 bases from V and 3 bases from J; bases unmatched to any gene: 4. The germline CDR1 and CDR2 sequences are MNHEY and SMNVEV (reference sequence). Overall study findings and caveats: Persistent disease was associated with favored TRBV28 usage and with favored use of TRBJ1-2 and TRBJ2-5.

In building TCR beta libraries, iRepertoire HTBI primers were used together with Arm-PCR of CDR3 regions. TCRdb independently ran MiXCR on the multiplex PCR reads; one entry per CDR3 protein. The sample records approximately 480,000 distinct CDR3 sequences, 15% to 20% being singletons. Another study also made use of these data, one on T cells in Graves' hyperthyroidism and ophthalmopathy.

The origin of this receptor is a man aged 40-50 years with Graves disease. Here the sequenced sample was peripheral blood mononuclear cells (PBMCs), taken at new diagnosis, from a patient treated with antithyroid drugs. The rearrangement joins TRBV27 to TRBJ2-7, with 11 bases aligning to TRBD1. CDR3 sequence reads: CASSFSGTGGYEQYF. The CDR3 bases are TGTGCCAGCAGTTTTTCCGGGACAGGGGGCTACGAGCAGTACTTC.